This T cell receptor beta chain was captured by sequencing in a study of PD-1 blockade in classical Hodgkin lymphoma. Study conclusions and caveats: With respect to the repertoire differences, their causes, possibly disease activity or prior therapy, remain undefined.

Generated by immunoSEQ multiplex PCR, the TCRdb table keeps only in-frame clones and is missing some. The sample holds about 58,000 clones, approximately 90% seen once. The germline V gene encodes CDR1 SGHAT and CDR2 FQNNGV. The CDR3 runs to 16 residues. V was trimmed by 1 base and J by 2 bases, leaving 14 bases between them. As concerns this clone: The antigen is unknown.

All patients experienced relapse after autologous stem cell transplantation, and brentuximab vedotin exposure was variable. The specimen was peripheral blood mononuclear cells (PBMCs), collected before the second cycle of nivolumab. The chain employs TRBV11-2 and TRBJ2-5; D remains unclear. The receptor was derived from a human donor with classical Hodgkin lymphoma. CDR3 sequence: CASSLVGNRWQETQYF. The CDR3 bases are TGTGCCAGCAGCTTAGTGGGGAATAGGTGGCAAGAGACCCAGTACTTC.